These 3 T cell receptor beta chains share one sample of origin, sequenced in a study of beta chain features in type 1 diabetes. Isolated RNA was reverse transcribed in full, so expressed TCRB transcripts were sequenced. Using immunoSEQ multiplex PCR, the repertoire was profiled, and TCRdb retains in-frame clones only, with some absent. The data contain about 140,000 clones, roughly 9.7% of them seen just once; the ten biggest clones take up less than 0.85%. Sequenced material: central memory CD4+ T cells from blood. The receptors originated from a woman aged 35 to 49 in good health.

This clone was counted only a few times. The gene calls are TRBV18 and TRBJ1-2; TRBD1 might be the D (6 bases). The CDR3 sequence is 15 residues long. V was trimmed by 3 bases and J by 0 bases, leaving 11 bases between them. The V gene's germline CDR1 is KGHSH and CDR2 LQKENI. CDR3 bases: TGTGCCAGCTCACCGGACAGTGAAGCTAACTATGGCTACACCTTC. It specifies CASSPDSEANYGYTF.

This clone was detected a few times. The V gene is TRBV5-1, the J gene TRBJ2-5; 9 bases match TRBD1. CDR3 size: 17 residues. Germline CDR1 is SGHRS and CDR2 is YFSETQ. After removal of 0 bases from V and 3 bases from J, the junction contained 9 bases not matched to a gene. Here the CDR3 DNA reads TGCGCCAGCAGCTTGGCCCTGCAGGGACAGGGAGAAGAGACCCAGTACTTC. This encodes CASSLALQGQGEETQYF. The full variable domain, rest sourced from reference TRBV5-1 and TRBJ2-5, is KAGVTQTPRYLIKTRGQQVTLSCSPISGHRSVSWYQQTPGQGLQFLFEYFSETQRNKGNFPGRFSGRQFSNSRSEMNVSTLELGDSALYLCASSLALQGQGEETQYFGPGTRLLVL.

J is TRBJ2-7 and V is TRBV4-2, with 8 bases fitting TRBD1. After removal of 0 bases from V and 4 bases from J, the junction contained 5 bases not matched to a gene. CDR1 and CDR2 from the germline V gene are LGHNA and YNFKEQ. The length of the CDR3 is 15 residues. CDR3 DNA sequence: TGTGCCAGCAGCCAAGAAGGGAACAGGGGGTACGAGCAGTACTTC. Residues: CASSQEGNRGYEQYF.